These 9 T cell receptor beta chains came from one sample sequenced in a study of T cells in localized non-small cell lung cancer. The data were produced by immunoSEQ multiplex PCR, yet TCRdb's version contains in-frame clones alone and is incomplete. The table includes under 55,000 clones, 90% to 95% detected once. The material sequenced was PBMCs, taken before any cancer treatment. The receptors were sampled from a woman between 35 and 75 years old with stage II lung adenocarcinoma.

The sample holds one count of this clone. The chain uses TRBV10-3 and TRBJ1-1; 9 nucleotides align to TRBD1. V shed 6 bases and J 1 base; nucleotides not matched to a gene: 0. The CDR3 runs to 13 residues. Germline V gene data show CDR1 as ENHRY and CDR2 as SYGVKD. The chain's CDR3 is CAIRGQGNTEAFF. CDR3 coding DNA: TGTGCCATCAGGGGACAGGGGAACACTGAAGCTTTCTTT.

The chain carries TRBV7-2 and TRBJ1-2, with D possibly TRBD1 on 5 matching bases. V was clipped by 1 base and J by 2 bases, with 11 bases between them. The length of the CDR3 is 15 residues. Germline-derived CDR1 and CDR2 are SGHTA and FQGNSA. The CDR3: CASSLGPGNNYGYTF. The CDR3 DNA reads as TGTGCCAGCAGCTTAGGGCCAGGGAACAACTATGGCTACACCTTC.

The J gene is TRBJ2-1, the V gene TRBV27, with TRBD2 matching 11 bases. The germline CDR1 and CDR2 sequences are MNHEY and SMNVEV (reference sequence). This CDR3 spans 17 amino acids. V lost 6 bases and J lost 0; bases outside the gene matches: 7. The CDR3 nucleotides are TGTGCCAGCAGGTCCGGACTAGCGGGCGGCTCCTACAATGAGCAGTTCTTC. Protein product: CASRSGLAGGSYNEQFF.

The table lists this clone with a few counts. The gene calls are TRBV5-1 and TRBJ2-7, with 9 positions matching TRBD2. The V and J ends lost 2 bases and 1 base, in that order; junction bases with no gene match: 4. The CDR3 consists of 15 residues. Per germline, CDR1 SGHRS and CDR2 YFSETQ. The CDR3: CASSFIAGDSYEQYF. The CDR3 DNA sequence: TGCGCCAGCAGCTTTATAGCGGGGGATTCCTACGAGCAGTACTTC.

The J gene is TRBJ1-5, the V gene TRBV10-2; a possible D gene is TRBD1 (6 bases). Trimming took off 5 bases at V and 2 bases at J, with 16 bases between the two ends. There are 16 residues in the CDR3. Per the germline V gene, CDR1 is WSHSY and CDR2 is SAAADI. The CDR3 spells CASSSPGPGGNQPQHF. CDR3 nucleotide sequence: TGCGCCAGCAGTTCCCCGGGGCCAGGGGGCAATCAGCCCCAGCATTTT.

The CDR3 region is CASSLDLTQETQYF. The DNA for the CDR3 is TGCGCCAGCAGCTTGGACTTGACACAAGAGACCCAGTACTTC. The chain has TRBV5-1 and TRBJ2-5; D uncertain. Germline CDR1 is SGHRS and CDR2 is YFSETQ. This CDR3 region has 14 residues. V was trimmed by 0 bases and J by 2 bases, leaving 8 bases between them.

This rearrangement joins TRBV11-2 to TRBJ2-7; no reliable D call. Germline CDR1 SGHAT, CDR2 FQNNGV. The V end lost 5 bases, the J end lost 0 bases, and 5 bases lay between the germline ends. The CDR3 has 12 residues. The CDR3 spells CASSPDSYEQYF. As DNA, the CDR3 is TGTGCCAGCAGCCCGGACTCCTACGAGCAGTACTTC.

The V and J genes are TRBV18 and TRBJ1-1; tentatively, D is TRBD1 (5 bases). The CDR3 runs to 14 residues. Trimming removed 3 bases at V and 2 bases at J, with 10 bases between. The germline V gene has CDR1 KGHSH and CDR2 LQKENI. For the CDR3, the DNA is TGTGCCAGCTCACCGACAGATACCAACACTGAAGCTTTCTTT. Protein product: CASSPTDTNTEAFF. The entire variable domain, with the rest obtained from reference TRBV18 and TRBJ1-1, is as follows: NAGVMQNPRHLVRRRGQEARLRCSPMKGHSHVYWYRQLPEEGLKFMVYLQKENIIDESGMPKERFSAEFPKEGPSILRIQQVVRGDSAAYFCASSPTDTNTEAFFGQGTRLTVV.

The V and J genes are TRBV19 and TRBJ2-5; D might be TRBD1 or TRBD2, each matching 5 bases. V lost 5 bases to trimming and J lost 9 bases, with 16 bases between them. Germline assignment: CDR1 LNHDA and CDR2 SQIVND (reference sequence). The CDR3 consists of 13 residues. The CDR3 DNA is TGTGCCAGTAGTGATCGAGGGGTATGGTCCCAGTACTTC. This codes for CASSDRGVWSQYF.